Below, 19 T cell receptor beta chains from the same sample are listed, as sequenced in a study of neoadjuvant anti-PD-1 for oral cavity cancer. Measured with immunoSEQ multiplex PCR; TCRdb has only the in-frame clones, and not every one. The sample holds around 11,000 clones, about 51% seen once. The material sequenced was tumor tissue, taken before nivolumab (anti-PD-1) treatment. Source of these receptors: a person between 40 and 80 years old with oral cavity squamous cell carcinoma.

J is TRBJ2-1 and V is TRBV5-1; TRBD2 matches 7 bases. CDR3 length: 15 amino acids. The V gene end was trimmed by 0 bases and the J gene end by 0 bases; junction bases not matched to a gene: 0. CDR1 SGHRS and CDR2 YFSETQ come from the germline V gene. CDR3 DNA sequence: TGCGCCAGCAGCTTGGGGACTAGCTCCTACAATGAGCAGTTCTTC. Encoded protein: CASSLGTSSYNEQFF.

V usage is TRBV5-8 and J usage is TRBJ1-5; D may be TRBD1 (6 bases). The CDR3 covers 15 residues. V lost 2 bases, J lost 6 bases, and 15 bases lay in between. The germline V gene has CDR1 SGHTS and CDR2 YDEGEE. The CDR3 sequence: CASSFQGRFGQPQHF. The DNA of the CDR3 is TGTGCCAGCAGCTTTCAGGGGCGGTTTGGTCAGCCCCAGCATTTT.

This clone was seen more than once but under ten times. One end of the junction varies from germline; a read error may be responsible. This chain joins TRBV10-3 and TRBJ2-5, with 8 nucleotides matching TRBD2. Germline V gene sequence: CDR1 ENHRY, CDR2 SYGVKD. The CDR3 is 14 amino acids. The DNA of the CDR3 is TGTGCCATCCGTGACGGGGGGGCCTTGGAGACCCAGTACTTC. Residues: CAIRDGGALETQYF.

The rearrangement links TRBV30 to TRBJ2-3; TRBD2 aligns across 8 bases. J was trimmed by 3 bases and V by 3 bases; bases with no gene match: 5. The length of the CDR3 is 14 residues. Looked up from germline, CDR1 is GTSNPN and CDR2 is SVGIG (reference sequence). CDR3 sequence (DNA): TGTGCCTGGAGCGAAGCGGGGGTGACAGATACGCAGTATTTT. Translation: CAWSEAGVTDTQYF.

This chain links TRBV27 with TRBJ2-7; TRBD1 aligns across 8 bases. Per germline, CDR1 MNHEY and CDR2 SMNVEV (reference sequence). The CDR3 spans 14 residues. Germline trimming cut 3 bases from V and 2 bases from J; bases unmatched to any gene: 3. The CDR3 is CASSFAQGAYEQYF. The CDR3 region has the DNA TGTGCCAGCAGTTTCGCACAGGGGGCCTACGAGCAGTACTTC.

This clone was counted a few times. In DNA, the CDR3 is TGTGCCAGCAGTCTCCCCGGGGGGCCGACTAGCTCCTACAATGAGCAGTTCTTC. Translation gives CASSLPGGPTSSYNEQFF. The gene calls are TRBV28 and TRBJ2-1; D is perhaps TRBD2 (7 bases). The CDR3 sequence is 18 residues long. Trimming pared 5 bases from V and 0 bases from J, leaving 20 bases between. Germline CDR1 is MDHEN and CDR2 is SYDVKM.

The chain combines TRBV28 with TRBJ2-6; a possible D gene is TRBD1 (5 bases). The CDR3 extends over 17 amino acids. CDR1 and CDR2 (germline): MDHEN, SYDVKM. V gave up 2 bases and J gave up 1 base, with 12 bases separating them. CDR3 in amino acids: CASSLQGVFSGANVLTF. DNA for the CDR3: TGTGCCAGCAGTTTACAGGGCGTTTTTTCTGGGGCCAACGTCCTGACTTTC.

In its sample, this clone was seen a few times. The chain couples TRBV7-8 to TRBJ2-7; D unresolved. The CDR3 has 13 amino acids. Trimming took 4 bases from V and 2 from J, leaving 9 bases between them. CDR1 is SGHVS, CDR2 FQNEAQ, per germline. CDR3 in amino acids: CASSSPFAYEQYF. CDR3 in DNA: TGTGCCAGCAGCTCCCCCTTCGCCTACGAGCAGTACTTC.

The gene calls are TRBV7-3 and TRBJ1-1; the match to TRBD1 covers 7 bases. V lost 3 bases and J lost 1; bases outside the gene matches: 5. Germline CDR1 SGHTA, CDR2 FQGTGA. The CDR3 covers 15 residues. This CDR3 reads CASSLTGLGNTEAFF. CDR3 nucleotides: TGTGCCAGCAGCTTGACAGGGCTGGGGAACACTGAAGCTTTCTTT.

Within the sample, this clone is medium-sized. Other DNA sequences from this sample encode an identical CDR3 as well. This chain connects TRBV5-1 to TRBJ2-1; 8 bases fit TRBD2. The CDR3 sequence is 15 residues long. Germline CDR1 and CDR2: SGHRS and YFSETQ. CDR3 region: CPTKDGGGLYNEQFF. CDR3 nucleotide sequence: TGCCCCACCAAAGACGGCGGGGGGCTTTACAATGAGCAGTTCTTC.

The gene calls are TRBV5-1 and TRBJ1-1; 7 nucleotides agree with TRBD1. This CDR3 has 16 residues. Looked up from germline, CDR1 is SGHRS and CDR2 is YFSETQ. Trimming removed 3 bases from V and 1 base from J; junction bases left unmatched: 9. The CDR3, as DNA: TGCGCCAGCAGCTCGTCCCTGTACAGGGGGAACACTGAAGCTTTCTTT. Encoded protein: CASSSSLYRGNTEAFF.

The CDR3 sequence: CASIRNRAGTEAFF. The CDR3 DNA follows: TGTGCCAGTATCCGGAACAGGGCCGGCACTGAAGCTTTCTTT. The genes are TRBV19 and TRBJ1-1; weak D call: TRBD1 (6 bases). With 7 bases removed from V and 4 bases from J, the gap between germline ends came to 16 bases. Germline V lookup: CDR1 LNHDA, CDR2 SQIVND (reference sequence). CDR3 length equals 14 residues.

This clone was detected a few times. The chain joins TRBV19 to TRBJ2-7; maybe TRBD2 (6 bases). Trimming left V 10 bases short and J 4 bases short, with 11 bases between. The CDR3 loop spans 11 amino acids. Germline V gives CDR1 LNHDA, CDR2 SQIVND (reference sequence). In nucleotides, the CDR3 is TGTGCCACCGGGACTTCATACGAGCAGTACTTC. Translated, it gives CATGTSYEQYF. Filled out from reference TRBV19 and TRBJ2-7, the complete variable domain reads DGGITQSPKYLFRKEGQNVTLSCEQNLNHDAMYWYRQDPGQGLRLIYYSQIVNDFQKGDIAEGYSVSREKKESFPLTVTSAQKNPTAFYLCATGTSYEQYFGPGTRLTVT.

The rearrangement joins TRBV6-5 to TRBJ1-5, with 8 bases matching TRBD1. The ends lost 6 bases at V and 5 bases at J; junction bases unmatched: 6. CDR1 and CDR2 from the germline V gene are MNHEY and SVGAGI. The CDR3 runs to 14 residues. This chain's CDR3 is CASRSGTGYQPQHF. In DNA form, the CDR3 reads TGTGCCAGCAGGTCCGGGACAGGTTATCAGCCCCAGCATTTT.

The V and J genes are TRBV5-4 and TRBJ2-3; 7 nucleotides agree with TRBD1. The CDR3 extends over 17 amino acids. CDR1 and CDR2 from the germline V gene are SGHNT and YYREEE (reference sequence). V trimming: 3 bases; J trimming: 1 base; junction bases outside the gene matches: 11. CDR3 loop: CASSSPTQGVGTDTQYF. The CDR3 DNA reads TGTGCCAGCAGCTCCCCAACGCAGGGGGTCGGCACAGATACGCAGTATTTT.

This chain uses TRBV18 with TRBJ1-2; D perhaps matches TRBD1 (5 bases). V was cut by 5 bases and J by 4 bases, with 20 bases left in between. This CDR3 comprises 16 residues. Per the germline V gene, CDR1 is KGHSH and CDR2 is LQKENI. The CDR3 loop is CASSESGAGLSYGYTF. CDR3 coding DNA: TGTGCCAGCTCAGAATCTGGGGCAGGTCTAAGCTATGGCTACACCTTC. The full variable domain, with the rest looked up from reference TRBV18 and TRBJ1-2, is NAGVMQNPRHLVRRRGQEARLRCSPMKGHSHVYWYRQLPEEGLKFMVYLQKENIIDESGMPKERFSAEFPKEGPSILRIQQVVRGDSAAYFCASSESGAGLSYGYTFGSGTRLTVV.

This clone was detected a few times. The gene calls are TRBV18 and TRBJ1-1, with D possibly TRBD1 on 6 matching bases. From germline, CDR1 is KGHSH and CDR2 LQKENI. V dropped 4 bases and J dropped 5 bases, with 20 bases sitting between them. The CDR3 consists of 16 residues. The CDR3 sequence is CASSRPSRGGWTEAFF. In DNA, the CDR3 is TGTGCCAGCTCACGGCCCTCCAGGGGTGGTTGGACTGAAGCTTTCTTT.

This clone was seen a handful of times. The genes are TRBV6-6 and TRBJ2-1; D ambiguous. V shed 0 bases and J shed 8 bases, with 5 bases lying between them. The CDR3 has 12 residues. CDR1 and CDR2 from the germline V gene are MNHNY and SVGAGI (reference sequence). CDR3 amino acids: CASSYSKYEQFF. Here the CDR3 DNA reads TGTGCCAGCAGTTACTCGAAGTATGAGCAGTTCTTC.

This clone is termed medium-sized. This rearrangement joins TRBV4-1 to TRBJ2-1; TRBD2 aligns across 12 bases. Trimming cost V 0 bases and J 3 bases; bases outside gene matches: 3. The germline gives CDR1 MGHRA, CDR2 YSYEKL. The CDR3 spans 17 residues. The chain's CDR3 is CASSQEGLAGIYNEQFF. CDR3 nucleotide sequence: TGCGCCAGCAGCCAAGAAGGACTAGCGGGGATCTACAATGAGCAGTTCTTC.